This T cell receptor (beta chain) was retrieved from a study of control samples from healthy donors and cancer patients. This clone was observed a single time. Sequencing was performed with immunoSEQ multiplex PCR; in TCRdb, only in-frame clones are kept and a portion is missing. The repertoire holds about 97,000 clones, with 92% as singletons. The sample comprised blood. This sequence was found in a woman aged 18-29 years in good health.

CDR3 sequence reads: CASSLSGRTGELFF. The CDR3 region has the DNA TGTGCCAGTAGTCTATCGGGCAGAACCGGGGAGCTGTTTTTT. The V call is TRBV19, the J call TRBJ2-2; D is unclear. The CDR3 spans 14 residues. Germline loops: CDR1 LNHDA, CDR2 SQIVND (reference sequence). V shed 5 bases and J shed 5 bases, with 12 bases lying between them. Supplemented by reference TRBV19 and TRBJ2-2, the full variable domain reads DGGITQSPKYLFRKEGQNVTLSCEQNLNHDAMYWYRQDPGQGLRLIYYSQIVNDFQKGDIAEGYSVSREKKESFPLTVTSAQKNPTAFYLCASSLSGRTGELFFGEGSRLTVL.